A single sample gave rise to the 26 T cell receptor beta chains below, sequenced in a study of response to subunit inactivated influenza vaccine. TCRdb reprocessed the RT-PCR reads via MiXCR and lists one record per CDR3 protein. The sample includes roughly 570,000 distinct CDR3 sequences, roughly 13% of them seen just once. The source was PBMCs from blood, collected 45 days after vaccination. These receptors all stem from a man aged 45-65 years who received an inactivated influenza vaccine.

This clonotype was seen ten or more times. The chain carries TRBV27 and TRBJ2-7, with a possible D match to TRBD2 (6 bases). Germline V gene lookup returns CDR1 MNHEY and CDR2 SMNVEV (reference sequence). This CDR3 region has 13 residues. With 5 bases removed from V and 3 bases from J, the gap between germline ends came to 11 bases. The CDR3 reads CASSAFGGYEQYF. Written as DNA, the CDR3 is TGTGCCAGCAGTGCCTTCGGGGGCTACGAGCAGTACTTC.

This chain's CDR3 is CASRPGLAGAGEQFF. CDR3 coding DNA: TGTGCCAGCAGACCGGGACTAGCGGGGGCGGGTGAGCAGTTCTTC. The chain combines TRBV6-2 or TRBV6-3 with TRBJ2-1; 14 positions match TRBD2. The trim removed 6 bases at V and 9 bases at J, leaving 7 bases unmatched. Germline-derived CDR1 and CDR2 are MNHEY and SVGEGT. This CDR3 contains 15 residues.

The chain combines TRBV7-6 with TRBJ2-1; 8 nucleotides line up with TRBD2. This CDR3 region has 17 residues. Trimming at V came to 1 base and at J to 2 bases, leaving 7 bases not matched to a gene. Per the germline V gene, CDR1 is SGHVS and CDR2 is FNYEAQ. The CDR3 sequence: CASSLDFSGDPYNEQFF. In nucleotides, the CDR3 is TGTGCCAGCAGCTTAGATTTTAGCGGGGACCCCTACAATGAGCAGTTCTTC.

This clonotype has a handful of counts. The chain combines TRBV7-2 with TRBJ2-7, with D possibly being TRBD2 (6 bases). The germline V gene encodes CDR1 SGHTA and CDR2 FQGNSA. The CDR3 has 14 amino acids. V was pared by 5 bases and J by 7 bases, with 18 bases between. CDR3 DNA: TGTGCCAGCAGCCCCCGGTGGTTAGCGGATGAGCAGTACTTC. Translation: CASSPRWLADEQYF.

The chain combines TRBV14 with TRBJ2-1; D is uncertain. Trimming shortened V by 3 bases and J by 4 bases, and 4 bases separated the two germline ends. This CDR3 spans 12 amino acids. Germline loops: CDR1 SGHDN, CDR2 FVKESK. Here the CDR3 reads CASSHAYNEQFF. CDR3 DNA sequence: TGTGCCAGCAGCCATGCGTACAATGAGCAGTTCTTC.

This clonotype showed up just a few times. The chain recombines TRBV10-3 with TRBJ2-1; TRBD1 might be the D (5 bases). Germline V CDR1 and CDR2: ENHRY, SYGVKD. V lost 5 bases, J lost 1 base, and 6 bases lay in between. The CDR3 has 13 amino acids. The CDR3 spells CAISQGSYNEQFF. As DNA, the CDR3 is TGTGCCATCAGTCAGGGTTCCTACAATGAGCAGTTCTTC.

This clonotype was seen at least ten times. The chain employs TRBV27 and TRBJ1-5, with a possible D match to TRBD1 (5 bases). The CDR3 runs to 14 residues. Germline V gene lookup returns CDR1 MNHEY and CDR2 SMNVEV (reference sequence). V was shortened by 5 bases and J by 7 bases, with 15 bases between the two germline ends. In nucleotides, the CDR3 is TGTGCCAGCAGTCCTTTAGGGGCCTACCAGCCCCAGCATTTT. Translated, it gives CASSPLGAYQPQHF.

This clonotype has only a few counts. The chain combines TRBV28 with TRBJ2-1; 8 positions agree with TRBD2. This CDR3 has 17 residues. The germline gives CDR1 MDHEN, CDR2 SYDVKM. Trimming removed 4 bases from V and 1 base from J; junction bases left unmatched: 9. CDR3 in amino acids: CASSSSWAGGSYNEQFF. CDR3 in DNA: TGTGCCAGCAGTTCCTCTTGGGCGGGAGGTTCCTACAATGAGCAGTTCTTC.

J is TRBJ2-1 and V is TRBV12-3 or TRBV12-4; TRBD1 matches 8 bases. CDR3 length: 14 residues. V dropped 4 bases and J dropped 9; count of bases not matched to a gene: 8. The CDR3: CASSSLGQGSEQFF. Here the CDR3 DNA reads TGTGCCAGCAGTTCCCTCGGACAGGGTAGTGAGCAGTTCTTC.

The table lists this clonotype with a few counts. The rearrangement joins TRBV7-2 to TRBJ2-3, with 7 bases aligning to TRBD2. The CDR3 runs to 15 residues. Germline lookup yields CDR1 SGHTA and CDR2 FQGNSA. The V and J ends lost 3 bases and 1 base, in that order; junction bases with no gene match: 4. In nucleotides, the CDR3 is TGTGCCAGCAGCTTTCGTCGGGGGGGCACAGATACGCAGTATTTT. It yields the protein CASSFRRGGTDTQYF.

In its sample, this clonotype was seen a few times. The chain combines TRBV9 with TRBJ2-1; D is uncertain. V gave up 7 bases and J gave up 7 bases, with 15 bases separating them. The CDR3 loop spans 13 amino acids. Germline assignment: CDR1 SGDLS and CDR2 YYNGEE. The DNA for the CDR3 is TGTGCCAGCCACGGCCCCCTGGGGAATGAGCAGTTCTTC. Its translation is CASHGPLGNEQFF. Based on the CDR3 plus reference TRBV9 and TRBJ2-1, the full variable domain is DSGVTQTPKHLITATGQRVTLRCSPRSGDLSVYWYQQSLDQGLQFLIQYYNGEERAKGNILERFSAQQFPDLHSELNLSSLELGDSALYFCASHGPLGNEQFFGPGTRLTVL.

The sample holds many counts of this clonotype. The rearrangement joins TRBV10-3 to TRBJ1-1; TRBD1 aligns across 8 bases. CDR3 length equals 16 residues. Germline loops: CDR1 ENHRY, CDR2 SYGVKD. The J segment lost 1 base and the V segment lost 2 bases, leaving 6 bases of the junction unmatched. The DNA for the CDR3 is TGTGCCATCAGTGAGGGCAGGGGGCGCCGGAACACTGAAGCTTTCTTT. Protein product: CAISEGRGRRNTEAFF.

This rearrangement joins TRBV6-1 to TRBJ2-7; 10 bases are a match to TRBD2. This CDR3 contains 16 residues. The trim removed 3 bases at V and 0 bases at J, leaving 5 bases unmatched. The germline gives CDR1 MNHNS, CDR2 SASEGT. This chain's CDR3 is CASSEGGLATSYEQYF. The CDR3 nucleotides are TGTGCCAGCAGTGAGGGGGGACTAGCGACCTCCTACGAGCAGTACTTC.

V and J are TRBV5-1 and TRBJ2-3, with 7 bases matching TRBD2. The CDR3 has 13 amino acids. CDR1 is SGHRS and CDR2 is YFSETQ in the germline V gene. The V gene end was trimmed by 4 bases and the J gene end by 10 bases; junction bases not matched to a gene: 9. Here the CDR3 reads CASSPFAGEAQYF. DNA for the CDR3: TGCGCCAGCAGCCCCTTCGCGGGGGAGGCGCAGTATTTT.

The sample holds a few counts of this clonotype. This sequence joins TRBV5-1 and TRBJ2-7; D perhaps matches TRBD1 (6 bases). CDR1 and CDR2 (germline): SGHRS, YFSETQ. Trimming cost V 4 bases and J 2 bases, with 10 bases left between them. This CDR3 has 13 residues. This CDR3 reads CASSTGHTYEQYF. CDR3 nucleotide sequence: TGCGCCAGCAGCACGGGACACACCTACGAGCAGTACTTC.

This clonotype came up a few times. J is TRBJ1-3 and V is TRBV4-3, with D possibly being TRBD1 (5 bases). Germline V gene sequence: CDR1 LGHNA, CDR2 YSLEER. This CDR3 has 15 amino acids. V was trimmed by 1 base and J by 2 bases, leaving 9 bases between them. The CDR3 DNA follows: TGCGCCAGCAGCCAAGCATCGGGGGCTGGAAACACCATATATTTT. Translation gives CASSQASGAGNTIYF.

The chain links TRBV11-2 to TRBJ1-1; 7 bases map to TRBD1. Per germline, CDR1 SGHAT and CDR2 FQNNGV. This CDR3 region has 14 residues. V dropped 3 bases and J dropped 1; count of bases not matched to a gene: 2. In DNA form, the CDR3 reads TGTGCCAGCAGCTTCGACAGGGCGAACACTGAAGCTTTCTTT. Protein: CASSFDRANTEAFF.

The V gene is TRBV6-1, the J gene TRBJ2-1, with D maybe TRBD2 (6 bases). Trimming cost V 7 bases and J 6 bases, with 13 bases left between them. The CDR3 loop spans 13 amino acids. The germline gives CDR1 MNHNS, CDR2 SASEGT. In DNA form, the CDR3 reads TGTGCCAGCACCCGTGGAGGGCCCAATGAGCAGTTCTTC. It translates to CASTRGGPNEQFF.

This clonotype was recorded a few times. The chain carries TRBV11-2 and TRBJ1-4; D might be TRBD1 (5 bases). CDR1 and CDR2 (germline): SGHAT, FQNNGV. The CDR3 totals 15 residues. V was cut by 0 bases and J by 8 bases, with 13 bases left in between. Here the CDR3 DNA reads TGTGCCAGCAGCTTAGATCTGGGGGGATCGGAAAAACTGTTTTTT. This gives the protein CASSLDLGGSEKLFF.

The sample holds a few counts of this clonotype. The rearrangement links TRBV7-8 to TRBJ2-1; perhaps TRBD2 as D (6 bases). This CDR3 region has 16 residues. Germline lookup yields CDR1 SGHVS and CDR2 FQNEAQ. V lost 1 base to trimming and J lost 4 bases, with 14 bases between them. CDR3 nucleotides: TGTGCCAGCAGCTTAGATGGTTCGGGAGCTTACAATGAGCAGTTCTTC. This sequence encodes CASSLDGSGAYNEQFF.

The gene calls are TRBV5-5 and TRBJ2-5; 7 positions agree with TRBD1. With V trimmed by 0 bases and J by 9 bases, 5 bases remained unmatched. The CDR3 length is 13 residues. Per germline, CDR1 SGHKS and CDR2 YYEKEE (reference sequence). The CDR3: CASSLEGRGSQYF. The CDR3 region has the DNA TGTGCCAGCAGCTTGGAAGGCAGGGGGTCCCAGTACTTC.

The gene calls are TRBV20-1 and TRBJ2-2; a possible D gene is TRBD2 (5 bases). Germline values: CDR1 DFQATT, CDR2 SNEGSKA (reference sequence). The CDR3 has 17 amino acids. The germline V and J ends were trimmed by 3 bases and 5 bases, with 22 bases remaining between them. The CDR3 region has the DNA TGCAGTGCTAGTATACTCGGACTCGAACAAACTACCGGGGAGCTGTTTTTT. Translating gives CSASILGLEQTTGELFF.

This clonotype was seen only a few times. The chain combines TRBV10-3 with TRBJ2-2; 11 bases map to TRBD2. This CDR3 has 15 amino acids. J was trimmed by 6 bases and V by 4 bases; bases with no gene match: 4. Germline V gives CDR1 ENHRY, CDR2 SYGVKD. The DNA of the CDR3 is TGTGCCATCAGTGCCGGGACTAGCGGAGCCGGGGAGCTGTTTTTT. Protein sequence: CAISAGTSGAGELFF.

V and J are TRBV4-3 and TRBJ2-4; TRBD1 is a possible D gene (5 bases). Trimming took off 2 bases at V and 2 bases at J, with 10 bases between the two ends. CDR3 length equals 15 residues. Looked up from germline, CDR1 is LGHNA and CDR2 is YSLEER. The CDR3 reads CASSQQGASKNIQYF. In DNA, the CDR3 is TGCGCCAGCAGCCAACAGGGTGCATCCAAAAACATTCAGTACTTC.

This clonotype came up a few times. The chain combines TRBV7-2 with TRBJ2-1; D tentatively fits TRBD1 or TRBD2 (5 bases each). CDR3 size: 16 residues. CDR1 is SGHTA and CDR2 is FQGNSA in the germline V gene. Trimming cost V 4 bases and J 7 bases, with 20 bases left between them. This chain's CDR3 is CASSSRTGAKGNEQFF. The CDR3 DNA follows: TGTGCCAGCAGCTCGCGGACCGGGGCCAAAGGAAATGAGCAGTTCTTC.

This clonotype has a count of ten or more. The gene calls are TRBV10-3 and TRBJ2-7, with 10 bases that match TRBD1. The germline CDR1 and CDR2 sequences are ENHRY and SYGVKD. After removal of 0 bases from V and 4 bases from J, the junction contained 3 bases not matched to a gene. The CDR3 extends over 15 amino acids. CDR3: CAISESDRGRYEQYF. For the CDR3, the DNA is TGTGCCATCAGTGAGTCGGACAGGGGGAGATACGAGCAGTACTTC.